Sequencing of this TCR beta chain was carried out in a study of T cells in Graves' hyperthyroidism and ophthalmopathy. Study results and limitations: Most thyroid clonotypes with frequency above 0.001 were detected in blood.

Authors of the study amplified TCR beta CDR3 regions from RNA transcripts. An initial round of RT-PCR targeting the TCR CDR3 relied on the HTBI primer set. TCRdb ran MiXCR on the multiplex PCR reads and lists one entry per CDR3 protein. The table includes roughly 250,000 distinct CDR3 sequences, around 20% detected once. Concerning this clonotype: The antigen is not known. It may be a read error: a sequence one base away is much more abundant.

Sample: blood. The sequence derives from a man aged 30-40 years with Graves' ophthalmopathy.

The DNA of the CDR3 is TGTGCCAGCAGCTTATTCGGACTAGCGGGAGGCCTCTGCGAGCAGTACTTC. Translating gives CASSLFGLAGGLCEQYF. This chain uses TRBV7-2 with TRBJ2-7, with 14 bases fitting TRBD2. The CDR3 extends over 17 amino acids. V lost 2 bases, J lost 6 bases, and 9 bases stayed unmatched. Germline lookup yields CDR1 SGHTA and CDR2 FQGNSA.